This T cell receptor beta chain was identified during a study of cytomegalovirus exposure and HLA in healthy donors. Study outcomes and limitations: The authors judged a highly shared variant cluster likely a sequencing artifact. CMV serostatus stood as the only immune exposure information on hand.

PCR was performed using 60 Vbeta and 13 Jbeta primers. Repertoires were generated with immunoSEQ multiplex PCR, while TCRdb's copy carries only in-frame clones and drops some. The data show some 160,000 clones, 76% seen once. In regard to this clone: Its antigen is undetermined.

V lost 6 bases and J lost 9, with 21 bases in between. The CDR3 loop spans 15 amino acids. Germline-derived CDR1 and CDR2 are MNHNS and SASEGT. Material: PBMCs. The chain uses TRBV6-1 and TRBJ2-1; possibly TRBD2 for D (5 bases). The receptor was isolated from a woman aged 40 to 50 in good health and CMV-seronegative. CDR3 in amino acids: CASSVRDSLKGEQFF. DNA of the CDR3: TGTGCCAGCAGCGTCCGGGATAGCCTAAAGGGTGAGCAGTTCTTC.